These 27 T cell receptor beta chains originate from one sample sequenced in a study of shared clonotypes between healthy human individuals. Repertoires were generated with immunoSEQ multiplex PCR, while TCRdb's copy carries only in-frame clones and drops some. This sample has around 510,000 clones, with approximately 95% found just once. Sequenced material: naive CD4+ T cells sorted from blood. Subset defined: CD45RA+ positively selected. The source of these receptors is a woman aged 30 to 39 in good health.

This clone was observed once. This chain links TRBV28 with TRBJ1-5; D is unresolved. Trimming pared 3 bases from V and 0 bases from J, leaving 9 bases between. The CDR3 length is 15 residues. Per the germline V gene, CDR1 is MDHEN and CDR2 is SYDVKM. The CDR3 DNA reads as TGTGCCAGCAGTTTGGCCCAGGATAGCAATCAGCCCCAGCATTTT. Encoded protein: CASSLAQDSNQPQHF.

The gene calls are TRBV25-1 and TRBJ1-5; D uncertain. The CDR3 covers 13 residues. V was shortened by 6 bases and J by 0 bases, with 6 bases between the two germline ends. The germline gives CDR1 MGHDK, CDR2 SYGVNS. The chain's CDR3 is CASRQDSNQPQHF. The CDR3 coding sequence is TGTGCCAGCAGGCAAGATAGCAATCAGCCCCAGCATTTT.

The chain has TRBV6-6 and TRBJ2-5; TRBD2 matches at 9 bases. The germline gives CDR1 MNHNY, CDR2 SVGAGI (reference sequence). This CDR3 contains 15 residues. J was trimmed by 2 bases and V by 6 bases; bases with no gene match: 7. This CDR3 is CASSRAGGEQETQYF. CDR3 DNA sequence: TGTGCCAGCAGCCGCGCGGGAGGGGAACAAGAGACCCAGTACTTC.

The CDR3 bases are TGTGCCAGCAGTTTAATGGGCGGGGGGACTGAAGCTTTCTTT. Its protein is CASSLMGGGTEAFF. The gene calls are TRBV28 and TRBJ1-1; weak D call: TRBD1 (5 bases). V was pared by 2 bases and J by 5 bases, with 12 bases between. Looked up from germline, CDR1 is MDHEN and CDR2 is SYDVKM. The CDR3 has 14 residues.

The chain employs TRBV7-2 and TRBJ1-4; unclear D gene. This CDR3 has 12 residues. Per germline, CDR1 SGHTA and CDR2 FQGNSA. Trimming cost V 6 bases and J 3 bases, with 5 bases left between them. The CDR3 loop is CASRRANEKLFF. The DNA for the CDR3 is TGTGCCAGCAGGCGGGCTAATGAAAAACTGTTTTTT.

The chain carries TRBV19 and TRBJ2-7; D is unclear. The CDR3 contains 13 residues. Per germline, CDR1 LNHDA and CDR2 SQIVND (reference sequence). V lost 2 bases, J lost 1 base, and 6 bases lay in between. CDR3 DNA sequence: TGTGCCAGTAGTATATCCCTATCCTACGAGCAGTACTTC. Translation gives CASSISLSYEQYF.

The rearrangement joins TRBV6-1 to TRBJ1-5, with D perhaps matching TRBD1 (5 bases). The V gene lost 7 bases and the J gene lost 1 base, with 14 bases spanning the gap. Germline V CDR1 and CDR2: MNHNS, SASEGT. The CDR3 has 15 amino acids. In DNA form, the CDR3 reads TGTGCCAGCACCCGGGGACGGGTAAGCAATCAGCCCCAGCATTTT. It encodes CASTRGRVSNQPQHF.

The J gene is TRBJ2-3, the V gene TRBV5-6; D is possibly TRBD2 (5 bases). Trimming took off 5 bases at V and 5 bases at J, with 12 bases between the two ends. This CDR3 comprises 13 residues. Germline-derived CDR1 and CDR2 are SGHDT and YYEEEE. The CDR3 region is CASRMGVVDTQYF. The CDR3 nucleotides are TGTGCCAGCAGGATGGGAGTGGTAGATACGCAGTATTTT.

The gene calls are TRBV20-1 and TRBJ2-5, with a weak D call TRBD2 (5 bases). Deletions cut 8 bases from V and 3 bases from J, with 10 bases between. This CDR3 is 11 amino acids long. The germline V gene has CDR1 DFQATT and CDR2 SNEGSKA (reference sequence). The CDR3 loop reads CSKRLKETQYF. As DNA, the CDR3 is TGCAGTAAGCGGTTAAAAGAGACCCAGTACTTC.

The chain employs TRBV10-3 and TRBJ1-5; D not resolved. The CDR3 totals 15 residues. The germline V gene has CDR1 ENHRY and CDR2 SYGVKD. Trimming took off 0 bases at V and 5 bases at J, with 11 bases between the two ends. In DNA form, the CDR3 reads TGTGCCATCAGTGAGTCTGTAGGGAATCATCAGCCCCAGCATTTT. Translation: CAISESVGNHQPQHF.

This clone was observed a few times. The chain recombines TRBV19 with TRBJ2-2; either TRBD1 or TRBD2 may fit D (6 bases each). The V end lost 4 bases, the J end lost 0 bases, and 18 bases lay between the germline ends. Germline CDR1 is LNHDA and CDR2 is SQIVND (reference sequence). CDR3 length: 18 residues. The DNA of the CDR3 is TGTGCCAGTAGTAGACCCGCCTCCGGGGGCCCGAACACCGGGGAGCTGTTTTTT. Translating gives CASSRPASGGPNTGELFF.

The CDR3 loop is CASSLSVGTHYYEQYF. Here the CDR3 DNA reads TGTGCCAGCAGTTTATCGGTCGGGACACATTACTACGAGCAGTACTTC. The V call is TRBV28, the J call TRBJ2-7, with D tentatively TRBD1 (6 bases). V lost 1 base to trimming and J lost 3 bases, with 16 bases between them. This CDR3 is built from 16 residues. CDR1 MDHEN and CDR2 SYDVKM come from the germline V gene. Full variable domain (rest looked up from reference TRBV28 and TRBJ2-7): DVKVTQSSRYLVKRTGEKVFLECVQDMDHENMFWYRQDPGLGLRLIYFSYDVKMKEKGDIPEGYSVSREKKERFSLILESASTNQTSMYLCASSLSVGTHYYEQYFGPGTRLTVT.

This rearrangement joins TRBV4-1 to TRBJ2-7; no reliable D call. Germline values: CDR1 MGHRA, CDR2 YSYEKL. This CDR3 has 15 residues. V shed 3 bases and J shed 2 bases, with 14 bases lying between them. The CDR3 spells CASSQPTLKTYEQYF. The CDR3 coding sequence is TGCGCCAGCAGCCAGCCGACCCTAAAAACCTACGAGCAGTACTTC.

This rearrangement joins TRBV19 to TRBJ2-7, with 7 bases fitting TRBD2. CDR1 and CDR2 (germline): LNHDA, SQIVND (reference sequence). The ends lost 1 base at V and 2 bases at J; junction bases unmatched: 5. This CDR3 is 15 amino acids long. The CDR3 reads CASSIVAGPTYEQYF. In DNA, the CDR3 is TGTGCCAGTAGTATAGTAGCGGGTCCCACCTACGAGCAGTACTTC.

The chain is built from TRBV13 and TRBJ2-2; perhaps TRBD2 as D (6 bases). Germline CDR1 reads PRHDT; CDR2 reads FYEKMQ (reference sequence). The CDR3 consists of 14 residues. V lost 5 bases and J lost 5, with 12 bases in between. As DNA, the CDR3 is TGTGCCAGCAGCCTGGGGGGATGGACCGGGGAGCTGTTTTTT. Its protein is CASSLGGWTGELFF.

The CDR3 here is CASSYSTRTTEAFF. The CDR3 DNA reads TGTGCCAGCAGTTACTCAACCCGGACGACTGAAGCTTTCTTT. This chain connects TRBV6-5 to TRBJ1-1; D ambiguous. This CDR3 has 14 residues. The V gene lost 0 bases and the J gene lost 5 bases, with 10 bases spanning the gap. Germline V CDR1 and CDR2: MNHEY, SVGAGI.

The chain employs TRBV5-4 and TRBJ1-2; 7 bases line up with TRBD1. V was clipped by 4 bases and J by 0 bases; unmatched bases: 15. CDR3 size: 18 residues. From germline, CDR1 is SGHNT and CDR2 YYREEE (reference sequence). This CDR3 is CASSPLPGQRNANYGYTF. The DNA of the CDR3 is TGTGCCAGCAGCCCCCTCCCGGGACAGCGGAATGCTAACTATGGCTACACCTTC.

The chain carries TRBV7-2 and TRBJ2-2; TRBD1 might be the D (5 bases). Trimming left V 3 bases short and J 4 bases short, with 15 bases between. The CDR3 covers 16 residues. CDR1 and CDR2 from the germline V gene are SGHTA and FQGNSA. CDR3 in amino acids: CASSLGSVGPTGELFF. CDR3 DNA sequence: TGTGCCAGCAGCTTGGGATCAGTGGGGCCCACCGGGGAGCTGTTTTTT.

This chain uses TRBV19 with TRBJ2-1; TRBD2 aligns across 8 bases. This CDR3 has 15 residues. Germline V CDR1 and CDR2: LNHDA, SQIVND (reference sequence). V shed 3 bases, J shed 4 bases, and the junction held 5 bases outside the gene matches. CDR3 DNA: TGTGCCAGTAGTATCGGCGGCGGGAGGTACAATGAGCAGTTCTTC. This sequence encodes CASSIGGGRYNEQFF.

Points on this clone: This CDR3 is also generated by other DNA sequences in the sample. The chain recombines TRBV6-6 with TRBJ2-6; no firm D call. Germline V CDR1 and CDR2: MNHNY, SVGAGI (reference sequence). V was pared by 7 bases and J by 0 bases, with 4 bases between. The CDR3 consists of 13 residues. The CDR3 region is CASTGSGANVLTF. The DNA for the CDR3 is TGTGCCAGCACAGGCTCTGGGGCCAACGTCCTGACTTTC.

The genes are TRBV7-3 and TRBJ2-7; tentatively, D is TRBD1 (6 bases). This CDR3 has 14 residues. Germline V gene lookup returns CDR1 SGHTA and CDR2 FQGTGA. V shed 2 bases and J shed 1 base, with 9 bases lying between them. The CDR3 coding sequence is TGTGCCAGCAGCTTACTGGGGGCGTCCTACGAGCAGTACTTC. Translation gives CASSLLGASYEQYF.

The chain employs TRBV5-1 and TRBJ2-1; possibly TRBD2 for D (8 bases). The CDR3 runs to 16 residues. V lost 3 bases and J 0 bases, leaving 13 bases between the germline ends. In germline, CDR1 is SGHRS, CDR2 YFSETQ. The CDR3 here is CASSWDSGSSYNEQFF. CDR3 sequence (DNA): TGCGCCAGCAGCTGGGACAGCGGGAGCTCCTACAATGAGCAGTTCTTC.

This chain connects TRBV11-2 to TRBJ1-3; 7 bases match TRBD1. The V and J ends lost 6 bases and 2 bases, in that order; junction bases with no gene match: 19. The CDR3 sequence is 19 residues long. The germline V gene has CDR1 SGHAT and CDR2 FQNNGV. For the CDR3, the DNA is TGTGCCAGCAGAAAAGCAGCCCTAGGACAGGCAACAGCTGGAAACACCATATATTTT. Its protein is CASRKAALGQATAGNTIYF.

V gene TRBV15 combines with J gene TRBJ1-2, with 8 bases identical to TRBD1. The germline CDR1 and CDR2 sequences are LNHNV and YYDKDF (reference sequence). This CDR3 comprises 18 residues. The V gene end was trimmed by 3 bases and the J gene end by 0 bases; junction bases not matched to a gene: 12. CDR3 DNA: TGTGCCACCAGCAGCGGGCAGGGGGCAATATTTACTAACTATGGCTACACCTTC. It yields the protein CATSSGQGAIFTNYGYTF.

V usage is TRBV28 and J usage is TRBJ1-2; 10 nucleotides agree with TRBD1. CDR1 is MDHEN, CDR2 SYDVKM, per germline. CDR3 length: 15 amino acids. J lost 8 bases, V lost 5 bases, and 11 bases had no gene match. CDR3 sequence reads: CASSPHSGQGWGYTF. The CDR3 DNA is TGTGCCAGCAGTCCCCATTCGGGACAGGGGTGGGGCTACACCTTC.

This chain joins TRBV10-3 and TRBJ2-7; 11 bases agree with TRBD1. The length of the CDR3 is 19 residues. V shed 4 bases and J 3 bases; nucleotides not matched to a gene: 17. Germline values: CDR1 ENHRY, CDR2 SYGVKD. The CDR3 DNA reads as TGTGCCATCAGTGGGGAGACCGGGACAGGGGGGTTTTATGTCTACGAGCAGTACTTC. Translating it yields CAISGETGTGGFYVYEQYF.

This chain joins TRBV2 and TRBJ2-3, with a weak D call TRBD2 (6 bases). Germline V gives CDR1 SNHLY, CDR2 FYNNEI. The V gene lost 7 bases and the J gene lost 6 bases, with 20 bases spanning the gap. The CDR3 length is 15 residues. CDR3 sequence reads: CASNRDQGGTDTQYF. For the CDR3, the DNA is TGTGCCAGCAACCGAGACCAGGGAGGTACGGATACGCAGTATTTT.